These 21 T cell receptor beta chains were all obtained from the same sample, sequenced in a study of CD8 T cells in ankylosing spondylitis. These receptors' antigens are unknown. TCRdb reprocessed the 5' RACE reads with MiXCR, giving one entry per CDR3 protein. The sample lists fewer than 400,000 distinct CDR3 sequences, about 22% occurring once. Study-wide results and limits: Seemingly distinctive of ankylosing spondylitis blood was a TCR beta motif formed by eight highly homologous variants.

Sequenced: blood, either unsorted or a sorted T cell fraction (not recorded which). The receptors come from a male donor with ankylosing spondylitis.

V is TRBV6-2 or TRBV6-3 and J is TRBJ2-1; 7 bases are shared with TRBD1. The germline V gene has CDR1 MNHEY and CDR2 SVGEGT. Unmatched junction bases numbered 9, after V lost 7 bases and J lost 6 bases. The CDR3 loop spans 14 amino acids. This chain's CDR3 is CASTEDRLVNEQFF. The CDR3, as DNA: TGTGCCAGCACTGAGGACAGGCTTGTCAATGAGCAGTTCTTC.

This clonotype was counted a few times. V and J are TRBV5-1 and TRBJ1-2; the D gene is possibly TRBD1 (6 bases). The germline V gene has CDR1 SGHRS and CDR2 YFSETQ. This CDR3 spans 14 amino acids. V was clipped by 4 bases and J by 6 bases, with 16 bases between them. The CDR3 sequence is CASSTIQGIDGYTF. CDR3 nucleotides: TGCGCCAGCAGCACGATACAGGGTATAGATGGCTACACCTTC.

The V and J genes are TRBV29-1 and TRBJ1-1; a weak D match, TRBD1 (6 bases). Trimming left V 5 bases short and J 5 bases short, with 18 bases between. Per germline, CDR1 SQVTM and CDR2 ANQGSEA. This CDR3 has 14 amino acids. DNA of the CDR3: TGCAGCGTTAGTACAGGGTTCGGGGCGACTGAAGCTTTCTTT. Residues: CSVSTGFGATEAFF. The variable domain in full, completed from reference TRBV29-1 and TRBJ1-1, reads SAVISQKPSRDICQRGTSLTIQCQVDSQVTMMFWYRQQPGQSLTLIATANQGSEATYESGFVIDKFPISRPNLTFSTLTVSNMSPEDSSIYLCSVSTGFGATEAFFGQGTRLTVV.

This clonotype has a count of ten or more. V is TRBV5-1 and J is TRBJ2-2, with 8 bases lining up with TRBD1. The germline CDR1 and CDR2 sequences are SGHRS and YFSETQ. J lost 2 bases, V lost 4 bases, and 4 bases had no gene match. This CDR3 region has 15 residues. As DNA, the CDR3 is TGCGCCAGCAGCAGGACAGGGACTAACACCGGGGAGCTGTTTTTT. Encoded protein: CASSRTGTNTGELFF.

This clonotype was found once. This chain joins TRBV4-3 and TRBJ1-2, with D possibly matching TRBD1 (5 bases). V was cut by 0 bases and J by 3 bases, with 11 bases left in between. Germline V gene data show CDR1 as LGHNA and CDR2 as YSLEER. CDR3 size: 15 residues. CDR3 in DNA: TGCGCCAGCAGCCAAGAGTGGGGGGAGGACTATGGCTACACCTTC. Protein product: CASSQEWGEDYGYTF.

The gene calls are TRBV12-3 or TRBV12-4 and TRBJ1-5; D remains unclear. Trimming cost V 7 bases and J 7 bases, with 17 bases left between them. There are 14 residues in the CDR3. CDR3 sequence: CASTEVAGQQPQHF. DNA of the CDR3: TGTGCCAGCACGGAGGTGGCAGGTCAACAGCCCCAGCATTTT.

The chain has TRBV4-1 and TRBJ1-1, with D unclear. V was shortened by 1 base and J by 3 bases, with 12 bases between the two germline ends. CDR1 is MGHRA, CDR2 YSYEKL, per germline. This CDR3 is 15 amino acids long. The CDR3 loop reads CASSQVWERDTEAFF. The CDR3 DNA sequence: TGCGCCAGCAGCCAAGTCTGGGAAAGAGACACTGAAGCTTTCTTT.

The V and J genes are TRBV20-1 and TRBJ2-1, with TRBD2 identical over 11 bases. The CDR3 is 16 amino acids. Trimming cost V 7 bases and J 4 bases; bases outside gene matches: 12. Germline loops: CDR1 DFQATT, CDR2 SNEGSKA (reference sequence). The CDR3 nucleotides read TGCAGTGTCCGGATGATAGCGGGAGGGAGATACAATGAGCAGTTCTTC. It translates to CSVRMIAGGRYNEQFF.

The chain employs TRBV28 and TRBJ2-5, with 10 bases identical to TRBD2. The CDR3 is made up of 14 amino acids. V gave up 4 bases and J gave up 5 bases; unmatched junction bases: 4. Per the germline V gene, CDR1 is MDHEN and CDR2 is SYDVKM. CDR3 sequence (DNA): TGTGCCAGCAGTTGGGGACTAGCGCGGGAGACCCAGTACTTC. Amino acid sequence: CASSWGLARETQYF.

The table lists this clonotype with a few counts. This chain joins TRBV7-3 and TRBJ1-1; D not certain. From germline, CDR1 is SGHTA and CDR2 FQGTGA. V was trimmed by 5 bases and J by 5 bases, leaving 12 bases between them. This CDR3 has 13 residues. The CDR3 is CASSQAPRTEAFF. For the CDR3, the DNA is TGTGCCAGCAGCCAGGCTCCTAGGACTGAAGCTTTCTTT.

This chain uses TRBV20-1 with TRBJ2-5; D possibly corresponds to TRBD1 (5 bases). V lost 2 bases and J 1 base, leaving 17 bases between the germline ends. Germline values: CDR1 DFQATT, CDR2 SNEGSKA (reference sequence). The CDR3 is 16 residues long. CDR3 protein: CSARTSQGVGQETQYF. The CDR3 DNA sequence: TGCAGTGCTAGAACCTCTCAGGGCGTCGGCCAAGAGACCCAGTACTTC.

The J gene is TRBJ2-7, the V gene TRBV10-3; 9 nucleotides match TRBD2. V gave up 10 bases and J gave up 1 base; unmatched junction bases: 5. CDR3 length: 13 amino acids. CDR1 is ENHRY and CDR2 is SYGVKD in the germline V gene. The CDR3 DNA reads as TGTGCCACCTTGACTAGCGGATCCTACGAGCAGTACTTC. Translating it yields CATLTSGSYEQYF.

The chain has TRBV3-1 and TRBJ2-3; 7 positions agree with TRBD2. CDR1 and CDR2 from the germline V gene are LGHDT and YNNKEL (reference sequence). J gave up 1 base and V 5 bases, and 6 bases lay outside the gene matches. The CDR3 loop spans 15 amino acids. The CDR3 reads CASSYITSGTDTQYF. The DNA for the CDR3 is TGTGCCAGCAGCTATATAACTAGCGGCACAGATACGCAGTATTTT.

The chain employs TRBV7-8 and TRBJ2-1, with D tentatively TRBD1 or TRBD2 (5 bases each). The CDR3 covers 15 residues. V lost 1 base, J lost 6 bases, and 13 bases lay in between. CDR1 is SGHVS and CDR2 is FQNEAQ in the germline V gene. CDR3 region: CASSLGDGWGNEQFF. The CDR3 bases are TGTGCCAGCAGCTTAGGGGACGGGTGGGGCAATGAGCAGTTCTTC.

In its sample, this clonotype was seen a few times. The chain joins TRBV4-2 to TRBJ2-5; 8 nucleotides align to TRBD2. V shed 6 bases and J 5 bases; nucleotides not matched to a gene: 8. CDR1 is LGHNA, CDR2 YNFKEQ, per germline. This CDR3 is 14 amino acids long. Written as DNA, the CDR3 is TGTGCCAGCAGACCGGGACTAGGAAGGGAGACCCAGTACTTC. This gives the protein CASRPGLGRETQYF.

In its sample, this clonotype was seen a few times. This chain connects TRBV4-1 to TRBJ2-7; TRBD1 might be the D (5 bases). The CDR3 is made up of 15 amino acids. Between the trimmed V and J ends, which lost 1 base and 0 bases, there was a span of 10 bases. CDR1 is MGHRA, CDR2 YSYEKL, per germline. The CDR3 here is CASSQGQGSSYEQYF. The CDR3 nucleotides read TGCGCCAGCAGCCAAGGTCAGGGAAGCTCCTACGAGCAGTACTTC.

With regard to this clonotype: Relative to the germline gene, one junction end is altered; a read error may explain this. V and J are TRBV7-3 and TRBJ1-1, with a possible D match to TRBD1 (5 bases). CDR3 length: 15 residues. CDR1 and CDR2 from the germline V gene are SGHTA and FQGTGA. The CDR3 region has the DNA TGTGCCAGCAGCTTAGGCGGGGGGGGGAACGCTGAAGCTTTCTTT. It yields the protein CASSLGGGGNAEAFF. Combining the CDR3 with reference TRBV7-3 and TRBJ1-1 gives the whole variable domain GAGVSQTPSNKVTEKGKYVELRCDPISGHTALYWYRQSLGQGPEFLIYFQGTGAADDSGLPNDRFFAVRPEGSVSTLKIQRTERGDSAVYLCASSLGGGGNAEAFFGQGTRLTVV.

CDR3 nucleotides: TGTGCCAGCAGCTTCAGCGAGGGAACCGCTGAAGCTTTCTTT. It is translated as CASSFSEGTAEAFF. The J gene is TRBJ1-1, the V gene TRBV11-2; D call uncertain. The CDR3 has 14 amino acids. Germline CDR1 is SGHAT and CDR2 is FQNNGV. The germline V and J ends were trimmed by 3 bases and 6 bases, with 14 bases remaining between them.

This clonotype occurred a few times. This rearrangement joins TRBV7-2 to TRBJ2-1, with TRBD2 matching 8 bases. With 5 bases clipped from V and 4 bases from J, the junction kept 7 bases outside the gene matches. The CDR3 is 15 amino acids. CDR1 SGHTA and CDR2 FQGNSA come from the germline V gene. The CDR3 spells CASSPGLGGYNEQFF. CDR3 DNA sequence: TGTGCCAGCAGCCCGGGACTAGGGGGTTACAATGAGCAGTTCTTC.

This clonotype was counted only a few times. V and J are TRBV5-1 and TRBJ2-5; 9 bases are shared with TRBD2. The V gene end was trimmed by 4 bases and the J gene end by 0 bases; junction bases not matched to a gene: 10. Germline lookup yields CDR1 SGHRS and CDR2 YFSETQ. The CDR3 has 17 residues. For the CDR3, the DNA is TGCGCCAGCAGCCCCCAGGGCAGCGGGAGGCACCAAGAGACCCAGTACTTC. This codes for CASSPQGSGRHQETQYF.

This chain uses TRBV7-3 with TRBJ2-3; D may match TRBD1 or TRBD2 (5 bases each). The CDR3 consists of 15 residues. From germline, CDR1 is SGHTA and CDR2 FQGTGA. V lost 5 bases and J 6 bases, leaving 18 bases between the germline ends. The CDR3 DNA sequence: TGTGCCAGCAGCCCAAACCCGGGACCCCGGGATACGCAGTATTTT. Its protein is CASSPNPGPRDTQYF. Combining the CDR3 with reference TRBV7-3 and TRBJ2-3 gives the whole variable domain GAGVSQTPSNKVTEKGKYVELRCDPISGHTALYWYRQSLGQGPEFLIYFQGTGAADDSGLPNDRFFAVRPEGSVSTLKIQRTERGDSAVYLCASSPNPGPRDTQYFGPGTRLTVL.